This T cell receptor (beta chain) was recorded in a study of blood T cell repertoires in COVID-19. Libraries were prepared by immunoSEQ multiplex PCR; TCRdb keeps only in-frame clonotypes and omits some of them. The repertoire includes over 45,000 clones, less than 85% of them detected once, and about 4.2% sits in the top ten. The V and J ends lost 4 bases and 1 base respectively, with 15 bases between them. The germline CDR1 and CDR2 sequences are SGHNT and YYREEE (reference sequence). This CDR3 is 16 amino acids long. The gene calls are TRBV5-4 and TRBJ1-3; TRBD1 is a possible D gene (6 bases). The sample consisted of peripheral blood. The sequence was collected from a man aged 45-60 years with active COVID-19. The CDR3, as DNA: TGTGCCAGCAGCCTGATTGGTACAGGGTCTGGAAACACCATATATTTT. Its protein product is CASSLIGTGSGNTIYF.